A single sample gave rise to the 4 T cell receptor beta chains below, sequenced in a study of CD8+ T cells in alopecia areata. Extracted RNA was reverse transcribed into cDNA, the sequencing template. Data came from immunoSEQ multiplex PCR; TCRdb stores just in-frame clones and leaves some out. The top ten clones hold over 10% of a sample with some 170,000 clones, 67% of them seen once. Material: CD8+ T cells sorted from blood, obtained at week 0. Receptor source: a human donor with alopecia areata.

The chain links TRBV5-6 to TRBJ2-7; TRBD2 matches at 7 bases. Trimming cost V 5 bases and J 2 bases; bases outside gene matches: 7. Per the germline V gene, CDR1 is SGHDT and CDR2 is YYEEEE. This CDR3 comprises 14 residues. The CDR3 protein is CASSYGRGAYEQYF. The CDR3 DNA reads TGTGCCAGCAGTTACGGTCGGGGGGCCTACGAGCAGTACTTC.

CDR3 DNA: TGTGCCACCAGCAGAGATAGGGCCGGGGAGACCCAGTACTTC. Its protein product is CATSRDRAGETQYF. This rearrangement joins TRBV15 to TRBJ2-5; unclear D gene. This CDR3 is 14 amino acids long. Germline V gene lookup returns CDR1 LNHNV and CDR2 YYDKDF (reference sequence). With 0 bases removed from V and 5 bases from J, the gap between germline ends came to 10 bases. The full variable domain, rest sourced from reference TRBV15 and TRBJ2-5, is DAMVIQNPRYQVTQFGKPVTLSCSQTLNHNVMYWYQQKSSQAPKLLFHYYDKDFNNEADTPDNFQSRRPNTSFCFLDIRSPGLGDTAMYLCATSRDRAGETQYFGPGTRLLVL.

V usage is TRBV7-9 and J usage is TRBJ2-3, with 7 bases matching TRBD2. V lost 2 bases to trimming and J lost 4 bases; unmatched junction nucleotides: 9. From germline, CDR1 is SEHNR and CDR2 FQNEAQ (reference sequence). The CDR3 totals 16 residues. In nucleotides, the CDR3 is TGTGCCAGCAGCTTACCGACAATGGGGGGGTCAGATACGCAGTATTTT. This sequence encodes CASSLPTMGGSDTQYF.

The V gene is TRBV11-3, the J gene TRBJ1-2; 7 bases match TRBD1. V shed 1 base, J shed 10 bases, and the junction held 6 bases outside the gene matches. CDR3 size: 13 residues. Germline values: CDR1 SGHNT, CDR2 YENEEA. CDR3 in amino acids: CASSLGDSRSYTF. In nucleotides, the CDR3 is TGTGCCAGCAGCTTAGGGGACAGCCGATCCTACACCTTC.